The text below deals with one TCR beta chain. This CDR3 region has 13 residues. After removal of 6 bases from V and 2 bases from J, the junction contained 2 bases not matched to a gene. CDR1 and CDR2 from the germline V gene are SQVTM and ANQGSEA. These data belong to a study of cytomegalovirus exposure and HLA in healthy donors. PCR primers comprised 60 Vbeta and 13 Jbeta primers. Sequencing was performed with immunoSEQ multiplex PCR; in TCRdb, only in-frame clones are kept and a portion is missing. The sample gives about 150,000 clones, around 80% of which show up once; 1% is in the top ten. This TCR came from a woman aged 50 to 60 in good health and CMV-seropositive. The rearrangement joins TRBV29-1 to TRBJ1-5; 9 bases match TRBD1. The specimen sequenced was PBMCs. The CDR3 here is CSVGQGRNQPQHF. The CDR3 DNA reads TGCAGCGTGGGACAGGGCCGCAATCAGCCCCAGCATTTT.